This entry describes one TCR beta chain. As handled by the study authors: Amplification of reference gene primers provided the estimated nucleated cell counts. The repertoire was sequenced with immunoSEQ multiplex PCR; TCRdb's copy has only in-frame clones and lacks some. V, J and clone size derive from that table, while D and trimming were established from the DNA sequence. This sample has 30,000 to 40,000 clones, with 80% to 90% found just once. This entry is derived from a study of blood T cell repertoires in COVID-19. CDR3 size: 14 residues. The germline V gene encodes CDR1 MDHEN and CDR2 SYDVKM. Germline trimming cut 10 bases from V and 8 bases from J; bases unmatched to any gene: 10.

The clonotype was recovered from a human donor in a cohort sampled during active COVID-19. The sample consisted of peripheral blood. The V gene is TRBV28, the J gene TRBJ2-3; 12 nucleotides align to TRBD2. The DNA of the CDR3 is TGTGCCATCCTAGCGGGAGGGCCGGTTTTTACGCAGTATTTT. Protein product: CAILAGGPVFTQYF.